This TCR beta chain is from a study of metastatic and nonmetastatic thyroid tumors. Original data processing: Using the CDR3 differences seen across clinicopathological groups, the authors built a distant-metastasis classifier for papillary thyroid cancer, which was meant to discriminate distant-metastatic patients. Using MiXCR, TCRdb reanalyzed the PCR reads. The V and J calls follow TCRdb's processing rather than the paper's. The sample contains tens of thousands of clones, roughly an eighth of which appear only once. The germline V gene encodes CDR1 MNHEY and CDR2 SVGEGT. V lost 6 bases and J lost 7, with 15 bases in between. This CDR3 has 14 residues. Prior to thyroid surgery, none of the patients had received any treatment. This clone has a count of ten or more.

Sequencing was performed on tumor tissue. The chain links TRBV6-2 or TRBV6-3 to TRBJ2-2; D might be TRBD2 (6 bases). This clonotype originated in a female donor with papillary thyroid cancer or a benign thyroid nodule (not recorded which). Some clones in this sample may be carry-over from other donors' samples. The CDR3 sequence is CASRKDAGSGELFF. The DNA for the CDR3 is TGTGCCAGCAGGAAGGATGCCGGGAGCGGGGAGCTGTTTTTT.